One sample yielded the 27 T cell receptor beta chains listed below, sequenced in a study of blood T cell repertoires in COVID-19. Data came from immunoSEQ multiplex PCR; TCRdb stores just in-frame clones and leaves some out. There are 200,000 to 300,000 clones in the sample; approximately 80% occur only once, and more than 6% lies in the top ten. The sequenced sample consisted of peripheral blood. Source of these receptors: a woman aged 55-70 years with active or convalescent COVID-19.

J is TRBJ1-2 and V is TRBV30, with D perhaps TRBD1 (6 bases). Germline V gene sequence: CDR1 GTSNPN, CDR2 SVGIG (reference sequence). Between the trimmed V and J ends, which lost 3 bases and 1 base, there was a span of 15 bases. The CDR3 sequence is 15 residues long. The CDR3 DNA is TGTGCCTGGAGGGACGGACAGCTCCTTAACTATGGCTACACCTTC. Amino acid sequence: CAWRDGQLLNYGYTF.

The chain couples TRBV30 to TRBJ1-3, with 10 nucleotides matching TRBD1. Per germline, CDR1 GTSNPN and CDR2 SVGIG (reference sequence). This CDR3 is 17 amino acids long. V was clipped by 0 bases and J by 4 bases; unmatched bases: 9. The CDR3 sequence is CAWSVLRTGGGGNTIYF. CDR3 in DNA: TGTGCCTGGAGTGTACTCCGGACAGGGGGTGGCGGAAACACCATATATTTT.

The CDR3 reads CASSSRRETQYF. The CDR3 region has the DNA TGTGCCAGCAGTTCCAGGAGGGAGACCCAGTACTTC. This chain links TRBV6-5 with TRBJ2-5, with a weak D call TRBD2 (5 bases). The CDR3 runs 12 residues. Germline V lookup: CDR1 MNHEY, CDR2 SVGAGI. Trimming left V 4 bases short and J 5 bases short, with 8 bases between.

The chain uses TRBV7-8 and TRBJ2-3; possible D gene TRBD1, 6 bases. V lost 0 bases to trimming and J lost 6 bases, with 19 bases between them. The length of the CDR3 is 17 residues. The V gene's germline CDR1 is SGHVS and CDR2 FQNEAQ. CDR3 nucleotide sequence: TGTGCCAGCAGCTTAGCCGGAAACCCGGGTACAGGGGATACGCAGTATTTT. Translation: CASSLAGNPGTGDTQYF.

The J gene is TRBJ1-1, the V gene TRBV15; tentative D call: TRBD1 (5 bases). The CDR3 extends over 16 amino acids. V was pared by 0 bases and J by 6 bases, with 17 bases between. CDR1 is LNHNV and CDR2 is YYDKDF in the germline V gene (reference sequence). The CDR3 is CATSRDLGGGGAEAFF. The CDR3 DNA is TGTGCCACCAGCAGAGATCTGGGGGGAGGAGGCGCTGAAGCTTTCTTT.

This sequence joins TRBV5-4 and TRBJ1-2; TRBD1 is a possible D gene (6 bases). The germline V gene has CDR1 SGHNT and CDR2 YYREEE (reference sequence). Trimming stripped 1 base from V and 2 bases from J, with 21 bases between. This CDR3 region has 18 residues. The chain's CDR3 is CASSLRRGQGNSNYGYTF. The CDR3, as DNA: TGTGCCAGCAGCTTGCGTCGTGGGCAGGGGAATTCCAACTATGGCTACACCTTC.

This sequence joins TRBV18 and TRBJ1-4; 10 bases map to TRBD1. V was pared by 6 bases and J by 8 bases, with 9 bases of the junction left unmatched. The CDR3 is made up of 15 amino acids. The germline CDR1 and CDR2 sequences are KGHSH and LQKENI. CDR3 in DNA: TGTGCCAGCTCCCCAGCGGACAGGGGGGAAGAAAAACTGTTTTTT. It codes for CASSPADRGEEKLFF.

This clone was seen once. This chain uses TRBV3-1 (or the pseudogene TRBV3-2) with TRBJ2-7, with 10 bases that match TRBD2. The CDR3 is 13 amino acids. Germline V gives CDR1 LGHDT, CDR2 YNNKEL (reference sequence). J gave up 4 bases and V 4 bases, and 1 base lay outside the gene matches. DNA of the CDR3: TGTGCCAGCAGCCTAGCGGGAGGTTACGAGCAGTACTTC. It specifies CASSLAGGYEQYF.

In this sample, this clone turned up once. The V gene is TRBV19, the J gene TRBJ2-1; 10 nucleotides match TRBD2. Germline CDR1 reads LNHDA; CDR2 reads SQIVND (reference sequence). The CDR3 totals 18 residues. V lost 1 base to trimming and J lost 2 bases; unmatched junction nucleotides: 8. The CDR3 reads CASSIVAGGAGAYNEQFF. The CDR3 DNA sequence: TGTGCCAGTAGTATAGTAGCGGGGGGTGCTGGGGCCTACAATGAGCAGTTCTTC.

This chain uses TRBV9 with TRBJ2-2; no definite D call. The CDR3 has 15 amino acids. The germline CDR1 and CDR2 sequences are SGDLS and YYNGEE. V gave up 4 bases and J gave up 4 bases, with 14 bases separating them. The CDR3 reads CASSREVSLTGELFF. CDR3 nucleotide sequence: TGTGCCAGCAGCAGAGAGGTCAGCCTCACCGGGGAGCTGTTTTTT.

V usage is TRBV11-2 and J usage is TRBJ1-1; D is perhaps TRBD1 (5 bases). Germline CDR1 and CDR2: SGHAT and FQNNGV. The CDR3 runs to 15 residues. V lost 1 base and J 1 base, leaving 10 bases between the germline ends. Written as DNA, the CDR3 is TGTGCCAGCAGCTTAGGATCCGACAGGAACACTGAAGCTTTCTTT. Amino acids: CASSLGSDRNTEAFF.

The V call is TRBV3-1 (or the pseudogene TRBV3-2), the J call TRBJ1-1, with no clear D. CDR3 length: 13 residues. V gave up 4 bases and J gave up 4 bases, with 10 bases separating them. Germline assignment: CDR1 LGHDT and CDR2 YNNKEL (reference sequence). Here the CDR3 DNA reads TGTGCCAGCAGCCCGCGGGTGGGCACTGAAGCTTTCTTT. Encoded protein: CASSPRVGTEAFF.

The genes are TRBV19 and TRBJ2-7, with a possible D match to TRBD1 (5 bases). The length of the CDR3 is 12 residues. Trimming shortened V by 5 bases and J by 5 bases, and 10 bases separated the two germline ends. Germline V CDR1 and CDR2: LNHDA, SQIVND (reference sequence). The CDR3 region is CASSDPGNEQYF. For the CDR3, the DNA is TGTGCCAGTAGTGACCCAGGGAACGAGCAGTACTTC.

This clone appeared a single time. The chain links TRBV28 to TRBJ2-5; tentatively, D is TRBD2 (5 bases). Germline V gene data show CDR1 as MDHEN and CDR2 as SYDVKM. The CDR3 is made up of 15 amino acids. Trimming removed 4 bases from V and 1 base from J, with 13 bases in between. In DNA, the CDR3 is TGTGCCAGCAGTTCCACGGACTGGACCCAAGAGACCCAGTACTTC. Translated: CASSSTDWTQETQYF.

This clone was counted ten times or more. This chain connects TRBV7-9 to TRBJ1-2; D not certain. Germline CDR1 is SEHNR and CDR2 is FQNEAQ (reference sequence). This CDR3 has 14 amino acids. Trimming stripped 6 bases from V and 7 bases from J, with 18 bases between. CDR3 DNA: TGTGCCAGCAGGGTCTTGGGCGGGAGGAGTGGCTACACCTTC. This translates into CASRVLGGRSGYTF.

The chain employs TRBV30 and TRBJ2-1; the match to TRBD2 covers 11 bases. The CDR3 runs to 14 residues. After removal of 3 bases from V and 5 bases from J, the junction contained 3 bases not matched to a gene. Germline CDR1 GTSNPN, CDR2 SVGIG (reference sequence). DNA for the CDR3: TGTGCCTGGAGAACGGGACTAGCGGACAATGAGCAGTTCTTC. It specifies CAWRTGLADNEQFF.

V usage is TRBV27 and J usage is TRBJ1-4; 11 positions match TRBD1. V lost 1 base, J lost 8 bases, and 3 bases stayed unmatched. The CDR3 extends over 15 amino acids. Germline assignment: CDR1 MNHEY and CDR2 SMNVEV (reference sequence). The CDR3 coding sequence is TGTGCCAGCAGTTTATGGACAGGGGGCAACGAAAAACTGTTTTTT. Translated: CASSLWTGGNEKLFF.

The V call is TRBV2, the J call TRBJ2-3; D is ambiguous. Germline CDR1 SNHLY, CDR2 FYNNEI. V lost 8 bases, J lost 8 bases, and 17 bases lay in between. The CDR3 spans 13 residues. CDR3 protein: CASHEEIAGTQYF. The CDR3 DNA follows: TGTGCCAGCCATGAAGAGATAGCCGGTACGCAGTATTTT. The entire variable domain, with the rest obtained from reference TRBV2 and TRBJ2-3, is as follows: EPEVTQTPSHQVTQMGQEVILRCVPISNHLYFYWYRQILGQKVEFLVSFYNNEISEKSEIFDDQFSVERPDGSNFTLKIRSTKLEDSAMYFCASHEEIAGTQYFGPGTRLTVL.

The chain joins TRBV5-1 to TRBJ1-4, with 9 bases aligning to TRBD1. Germline V gives CDR1 SGHRS, CDR2 YFSETQ. CDR3 length: 14 amino acids. Trimming removed 6 bases from V and 8 bases from J; junction bases left unmatched: 8. CDR3 sequence (DNA): TGCGCCAGCAACGCGGGACAGGGACGAGAAAAACTGTTTTTT. Protein sequence: CASNAGQGREKLFF.

CDR3 sequence (DNA): TGTGCCACCTCTCCGACCGGGACACTATCCACCGGGGAGCTGTTTTTT. This encodes CATSPTGTLSTGELFF. The chain joins TRBV10-3 to TRBJ2-2, with D maybe TRBD1 (6 bases). This CDR3 has 16 residues. The germline V gene has CDR1 ENHRY and CDR2 SYGVKD. V was cut by 10 bases and J by 4 bases, with 22 bases left in between.

The V call is TRBV28, the J call TRBJ1-1, with TRBD1 identical over 7 bases. J lost 6 bases, V lost 3 bases, and 7 bases had no gene match. The CDR3 is 14 residues long. Germline V CDR1 and CDR2: MDHEN, SYDVKM. The CDR3 loop is CASSFRPGGPEAFF. The CDR3, as DNA: TGTGCCAGCAGTTTCAGGCCAGGGGGGCCTGAAGCTTTCTTT. The full variable domain, with the rest looked up from reference TRBV28 and TRBJ1-1, is DVKVTQSSRYLVKRTGEKVFLECVQDMDHENMFWYRQDPGLGLRLIYFSYDVKMKEKGDIPEGYSVSREKKERFSLILESASTNQTSMYLCASSFRPGGPEAFFGQGTRLTVV.

Regarding this clone: Other nucleotide sequences from this sample produce the same CDR3. The chain combines TRBV9 with TRBJ1-6; 7 bases line up with TRBD1. V trimming: 0 bases; J trimming: 8 bases; junction bases outside the gene matches: 2. Germline V gene data show CDR1 as SGDLS and CDR2 as YYNGEE. The CDR3 is 14 residues long. The CDR3 nucleotides are TGTGCCAGCAGCGTAGGAGGGGGCGATTCACCCCTCCACTTT. Protein sequence: CASSVGGGDSPLHF.

V is TRBV21-1 and J is TRBJ2-1; the table's D gene call, TRBD2, was not cross checked with the DNA. TRBV21-1 is designated a pseudogene. The CDR3 has 17 amino acids. The CDR3: CASSKGGLADVYNEQFF. The CDR3 coding sequence is TGTGCCAGCAGCAAAGGAGGACTAGCGGACGTCTACAATGAGCAGTTCTTC.

The chain uses TRBV7-2 and TRBJ2-5; maybe TRBD2 (6 bases). Trimming removed 5 bases at V and 4 bases at J, with 14 bases between. Germline lookup yields CDR1 SGHTA and CDR2 FQGNSA. The CDR3 runs to 14 residues. The CDR3 sequence is CASSASVLAETQYF. In DNA, the CDR3 is TGTGCCAGCAGCGCTAGCGTCCTGGCAGAGACCCAGTACTTC.

Note on this clone: Sequence at one end of the junction differs from germline and may be a read error. The gene calls are TRBV7-7 and TRBJ2-1, with TRBD2 as a possible D gene (5 bases). Germline V gene data show CDR1 as SSHAT and CDR2 as FNYEAQ (reference sequence). The CDR3 is made up of 16 amino acids. The CDR3 reads CASSPVRGSSYNEQFF. CDR3 bases: TGTGCTAGCAGCCCAGTACGGGGAAGCTCCTACAATGAGCAGTTCTTC.

This clone has a handful of counts. This rearrangement joins TRBV27 to TRBJ2-7, with D possibly being TRBD1 (6 bases). Germline assignment: CDR1 MNHEY and CDR2 SMNVEV (reference sequence). Trimming pared 7 bases from V and 5 bases from J, leaving 18 bases between. This CDR3 spans 14 amino acids. DNA of the CDR3: TGTGCCAGCACCTCAGGGCAGGGGAGCCACGAGCAGTACTTC. Translation: CASTSGQGSHEQYF.

This chain links TRBV29-1 with TRBJ2-3; D is unresolved. V lost 3 bases and J 0 bases, leaving 4 bases between the germline ends. Germline-derived CDR1 and CDR2 are SQVTM and ANQGSEA. The CDR3 runs 12 residues. DNA of the CDR3: TGCAGCGTTGACGTAAGCACAGATACGCAGTATTTT. It is translated as CSVDVSTDTQYF.